This T cell receptor beta chain was captured by sequencing in a study of CD8+CD57+ T cells in acquired aplastic anemia. Study summary: Sorted CD4+ plus CD8+ cells gave DNA averaging 3.2 ug. Approximately 11 million reads were obtained on average for healthy donor CD4+ cells.

Many counts were recorded for this clonotype. The target antigen is unknown. Genomic DNA, serving as template, underwent TCR beta VDJ and CDR3 profiling. Via MiXCR, TCRdb re-called the reads, giving one row per CDR3 protein. This table has about 190,000 distinct CDR3 sequences, approximately 49% appearing once. Regarding the study as a whole: With respect to CD8+ Simpson's diversity, patients and controls did not differ significantly. Twenty-nine sequences, all CD8+ CDR3, were shared between patients and controls.

The sample taken for sequencing was sorted CD4+, CD8+, or CD8+CD57+ T cells (not recorded which) from PBMCs. The TCR sequence derives from a human donor in good health, serving as a control.

Here the CDR3 reads CASSLQGFDEQYF. For the CDR3, the DNA is TGTGCCAGCAGTTTACAGGGGTTCGACGAGCAGTACTTC. The chain couples TRBV12-3 or TRBV12-4 to TRBJ2-7, with a possible D match to TRBD1 (6 bases). The CDR3 length is 13 residues. Trimming removed 2 bases at V and 5 bases at J, with 10 bases between.